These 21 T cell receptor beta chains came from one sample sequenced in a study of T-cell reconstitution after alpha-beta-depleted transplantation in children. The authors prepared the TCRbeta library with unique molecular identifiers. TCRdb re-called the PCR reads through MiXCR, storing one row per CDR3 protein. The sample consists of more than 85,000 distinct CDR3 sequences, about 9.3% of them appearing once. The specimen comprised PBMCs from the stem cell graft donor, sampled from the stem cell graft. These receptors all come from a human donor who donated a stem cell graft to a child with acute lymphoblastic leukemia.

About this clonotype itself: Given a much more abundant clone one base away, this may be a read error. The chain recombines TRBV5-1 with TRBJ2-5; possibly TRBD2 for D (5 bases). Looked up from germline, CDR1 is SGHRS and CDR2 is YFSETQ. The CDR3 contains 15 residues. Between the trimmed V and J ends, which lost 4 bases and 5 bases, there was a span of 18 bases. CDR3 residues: CASSTVAFNGETQYF. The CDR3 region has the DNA TGCGCCAGCAGCACTGTAGCGTTCAATGGGGAGACCCAGTACTTC.

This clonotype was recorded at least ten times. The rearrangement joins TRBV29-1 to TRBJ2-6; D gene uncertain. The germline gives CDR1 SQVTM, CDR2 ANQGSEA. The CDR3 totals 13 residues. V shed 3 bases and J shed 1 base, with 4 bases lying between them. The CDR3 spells CSVDESGANVLTF. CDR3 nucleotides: TGCAGCGTTGACGAGTCTGGGGCCAACGTCCTGACTTTC.

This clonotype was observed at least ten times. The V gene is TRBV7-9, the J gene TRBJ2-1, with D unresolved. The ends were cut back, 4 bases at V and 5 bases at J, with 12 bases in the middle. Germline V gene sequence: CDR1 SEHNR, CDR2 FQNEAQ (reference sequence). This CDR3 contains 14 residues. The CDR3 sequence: CASSSAERNNEQFF. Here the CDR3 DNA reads TGTGCCAGCAGCTCGGCGGAACGAAACAATGAGCAGTTCTTC. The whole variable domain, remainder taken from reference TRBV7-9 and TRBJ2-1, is DTGVSQNPRHKITKRGQNVTFRCDPISEHNRLYWYRQTLGQGPEFLTYFQNEAQLEKSRLLSDRFSAERPKGSFSTLEIQRTEQGDSAMYLCASSSAERNNEQFFGPGTRLTVL.

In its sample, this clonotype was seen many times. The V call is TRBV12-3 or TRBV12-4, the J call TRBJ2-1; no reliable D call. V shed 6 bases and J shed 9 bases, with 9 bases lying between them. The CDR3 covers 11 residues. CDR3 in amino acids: CASSTAFEQFF. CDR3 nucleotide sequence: TGTGCCAGCAGCACCGCCTTTGAGCAGTTCTTC.

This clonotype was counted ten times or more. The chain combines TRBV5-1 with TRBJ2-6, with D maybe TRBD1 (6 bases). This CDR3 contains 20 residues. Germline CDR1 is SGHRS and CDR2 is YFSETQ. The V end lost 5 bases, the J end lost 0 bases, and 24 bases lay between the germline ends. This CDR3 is CASRTFHAQGVVSGANVLTF. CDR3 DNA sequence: TGCGCCAGCAGAACTTTCCATGCACAGGGTGTTGTCTCTGGGGCCAACGTCCTGACTTTC.

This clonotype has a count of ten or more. CDR3 coding DNA: TGTGCCAGCAGCTATACACCCCGGAGCTACGAGCAGTACTTC. It translates to CASSYTPRSYEQYF. J is TRBJ2-7 and V is TRBV16, with no clear D. Between the trimmed V and J ends, which lost 5 bases and 3 bases, there was a span of 14 bases. This CDR3 comprises 14 residues. CDR1 is KGHSY, CDR2 FQNENV, per germline.

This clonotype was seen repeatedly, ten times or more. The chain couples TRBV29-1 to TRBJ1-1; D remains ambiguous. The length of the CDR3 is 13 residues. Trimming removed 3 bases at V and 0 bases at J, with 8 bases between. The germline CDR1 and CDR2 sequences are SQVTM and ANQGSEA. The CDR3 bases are TGCAGCGTTGACGGCGCCTTGAACACTGAAGCTTTCTTT. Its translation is CSVDGALNTEAFF.

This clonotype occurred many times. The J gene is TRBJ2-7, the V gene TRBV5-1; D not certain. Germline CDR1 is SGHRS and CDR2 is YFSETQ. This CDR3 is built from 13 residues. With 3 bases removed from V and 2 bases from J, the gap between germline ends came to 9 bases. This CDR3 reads CASSWSAAYEQYF. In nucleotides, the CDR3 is TGCGCCAGCAGCTGGTCAGCCGCCTACGAGCAGTACTTC. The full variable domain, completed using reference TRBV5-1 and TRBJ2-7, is KAGVTQTPRYLIKTRGQQVTLSCSPISGHRSVSWYQQTPGQGLQFLFEYFSETQRNKGNFPGRFSGRQFSNSRSEMNVSTLELGDSALYLCASSWSAAYEQYFGPGTRLTVT.

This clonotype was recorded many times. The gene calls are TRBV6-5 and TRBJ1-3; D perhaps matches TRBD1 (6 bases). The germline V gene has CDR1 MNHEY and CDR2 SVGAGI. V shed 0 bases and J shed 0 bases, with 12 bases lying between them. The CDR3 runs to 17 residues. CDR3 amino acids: CASSYSSQGSSGNTIYF. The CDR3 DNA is TGTGCCAGCAGTTACTCATCTCAGGGGTCCTCTGGAAACACCATATATTTT.

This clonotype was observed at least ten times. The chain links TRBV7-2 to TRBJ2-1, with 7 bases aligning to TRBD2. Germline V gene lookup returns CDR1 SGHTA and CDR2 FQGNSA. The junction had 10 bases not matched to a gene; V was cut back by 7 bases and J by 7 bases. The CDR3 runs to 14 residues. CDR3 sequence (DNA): TGTGCCAGCACCCTGGGAGGGATCATTAATGAGCAGTTCTTC. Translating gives CASTLGGIINEQFF.

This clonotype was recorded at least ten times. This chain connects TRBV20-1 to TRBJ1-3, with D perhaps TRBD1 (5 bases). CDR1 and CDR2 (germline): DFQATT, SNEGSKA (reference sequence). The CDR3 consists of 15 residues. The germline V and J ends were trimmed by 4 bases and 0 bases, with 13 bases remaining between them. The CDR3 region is CSAIGTGPSGNTIYF. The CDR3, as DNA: TGCAGTGCTATAGGAACAGGACCCTCTGGAAACACCATATATTTT.

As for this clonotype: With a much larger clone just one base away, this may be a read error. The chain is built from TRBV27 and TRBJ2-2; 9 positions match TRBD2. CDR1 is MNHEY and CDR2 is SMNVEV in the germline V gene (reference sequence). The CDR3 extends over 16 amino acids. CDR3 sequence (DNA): TGTGCCAGCGGTTCGGGCGGGAGGGGGAGCACCGGGGACCTGTTTTTT. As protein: CASGSGGRGSTGDLFF.

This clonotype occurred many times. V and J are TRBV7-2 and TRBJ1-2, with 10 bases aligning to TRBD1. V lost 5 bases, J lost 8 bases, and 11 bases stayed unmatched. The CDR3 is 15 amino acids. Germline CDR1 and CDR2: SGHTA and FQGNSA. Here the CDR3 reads CASSQTGTGDWGYTF. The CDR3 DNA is TGTGCCAGCAGCCAAACCGGGACAGGGGATTGGGGCTACACCTTC. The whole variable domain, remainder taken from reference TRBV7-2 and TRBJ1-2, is GAGVSQSPSNKVTEKGKDVELRCDPISGHTALYWYRQSLGQGLEFLIYFQGNSAPDKSGLPSDRFSAERTGGSVSTLTIQRTQQEDSAVYLCASSQTGTGDWGYTFGSGTRLTVV.

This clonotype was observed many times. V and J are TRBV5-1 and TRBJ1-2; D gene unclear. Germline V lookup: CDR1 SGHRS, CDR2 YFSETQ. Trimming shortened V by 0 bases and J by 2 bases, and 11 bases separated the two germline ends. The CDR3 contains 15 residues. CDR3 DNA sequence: TGCGCCAGCAGCTTGGAGGGTGCAGGAAACTATGGCTACACCTTC. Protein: CASSLEGAGNYGYTF. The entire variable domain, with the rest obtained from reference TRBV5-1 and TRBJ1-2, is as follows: KAGVTQTPRYLIKTRGQQVTLSCSPISGHRSVSWYQQTPGQGLQFLFEYFSETQRNKGNFPGRFSGRQFSNSRSEMNVSTLELGDSALYLCASSLEGAGNYGYTFGSGTRLTVV.

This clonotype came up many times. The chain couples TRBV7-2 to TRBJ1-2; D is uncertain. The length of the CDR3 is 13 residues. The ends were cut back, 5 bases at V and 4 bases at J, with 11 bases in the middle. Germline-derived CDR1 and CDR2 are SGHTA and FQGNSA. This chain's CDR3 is CASSPRESYGYTF. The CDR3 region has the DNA TGTGCCAGCAGCCCTAGGGAAAGCTATGGCTACACCTTC.

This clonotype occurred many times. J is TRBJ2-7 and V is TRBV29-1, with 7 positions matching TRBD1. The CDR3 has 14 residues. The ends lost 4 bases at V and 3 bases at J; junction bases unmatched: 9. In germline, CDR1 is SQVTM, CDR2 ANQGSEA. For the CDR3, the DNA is TGCAGCGTTGTGGACAGGTTTACCAGCTACGAGCAGTACTTC. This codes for CSVVDRFTSYEQYF.

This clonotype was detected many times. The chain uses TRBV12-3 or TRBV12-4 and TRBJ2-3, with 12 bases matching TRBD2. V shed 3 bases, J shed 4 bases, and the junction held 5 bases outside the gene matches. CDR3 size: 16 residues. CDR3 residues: CASSFGLAGFADTQYF. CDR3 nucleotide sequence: TGTGCCAGCAGTTTCGGACTAGCGGGATTCGCAGATACGCAGTATTTT.

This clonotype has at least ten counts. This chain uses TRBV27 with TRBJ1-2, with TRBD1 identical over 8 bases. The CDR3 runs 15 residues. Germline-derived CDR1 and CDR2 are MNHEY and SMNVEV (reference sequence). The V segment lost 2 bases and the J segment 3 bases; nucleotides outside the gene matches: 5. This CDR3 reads CASSLGTGADYGYTF. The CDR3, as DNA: TGTGCCAGCAGTTTAGGGACAGGAGCGGACTATGGCTACACCTTC.

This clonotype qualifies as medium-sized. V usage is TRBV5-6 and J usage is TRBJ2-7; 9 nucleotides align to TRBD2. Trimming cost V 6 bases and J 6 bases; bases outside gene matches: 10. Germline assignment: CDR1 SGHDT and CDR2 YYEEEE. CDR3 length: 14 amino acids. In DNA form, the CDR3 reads TGTGCCAGCACCCTACCGGGACTAGCTTCCGAGCAGTACTTC. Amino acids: CASTLPGLASEQYF.

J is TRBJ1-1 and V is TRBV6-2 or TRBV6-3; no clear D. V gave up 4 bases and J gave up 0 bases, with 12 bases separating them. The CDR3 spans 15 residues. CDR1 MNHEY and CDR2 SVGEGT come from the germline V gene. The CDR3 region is CASSFLTKMNTEAFF. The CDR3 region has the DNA TGTGCCAGCAGTTTTTTGACCAAAATGAACACTGAAGCTTTCTTT.

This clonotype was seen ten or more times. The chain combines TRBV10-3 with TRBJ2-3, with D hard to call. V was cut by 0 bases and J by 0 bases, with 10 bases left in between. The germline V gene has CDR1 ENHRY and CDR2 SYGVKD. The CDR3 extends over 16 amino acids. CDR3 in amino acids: CAISESGIVSTDTQYF. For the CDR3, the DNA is TGTGCCATCAGTGAGTCGGGCATAGTTAGCACAGATACGCAGTATTTT.